The clone carrying this T cell receptor beta chain was observed at least ten times. Antigen unknown. These data come from a study of CD8 T cells in ankylosing spondylitis. Trimming took off 4 bases at V and 0 bases at J, with 10 bases between the two ends. The CDR3 totals 15 residues. Germline V gives CDR1 SQVTM, CDR2 ANQGSEA. Findings of the study overall: Apparently characteristic of ankylosing spondylitis blood was a TCR beta motif (under ten highly homologous variants). Disease-linked clones were found to be CD8+ and relatively rare in peripheral blood.

TCRdb reanalysed the 5' RACE reads using MiXCR and keeps one entry per CDR3 protein. There are 130,000 or so distinct CDR3 sequences in the sample; more than 6.5% occur only once, and less than 15% lies in the top ten. The chain couples TRBV29-1 to TRBJ2-6; D not certain. The origin of this receptor is a male donor with ankylosing spondylitis or in good health (not recorded which). The sequenced sample was blood, either unsorted or a sorted T cell fraction (not recorded which). In DNA form, the CDR3 reads TGCAGCGTTGCCTCTGGTCGCTCTGGGGCCAACGTCCTGACTTTC. Amino acid sequence: CSVASGRSGANVLTF.